Below, 8 T cell receptor beta chains from the same sample are listed, as sequenced in a study of blood T cell repertoires in COVID-19 (dated by TCRdb to about 2020). Libraries were constructed by the immunoSEQ multiplex PCR assay. TCRdb re-hosts the immuneACCESS table, in-frame sequences only. Its copies lack some clones; in the studies checked, an unresolved V gene accounts for under half of them, and the cause for the rest is not known. This sample has about 140,000 clones in its table, and about nine tenths of those were observed once. Around 10% of the sample goes to the ten largest clones. Sample: PBMCs or T cells enriched from blood (not recorded which). These TCRs come from a man aged 55 to 70 who had recovered from COVID-19.

The CDR3 region is CASSLDAAGFETQYF. In DNA form, the CDR3 reads TGTGCCAGCAGCTTAGATGCGGCGGGCTTCGAGACCCAGTACTTC. V usage is TRBV11-2 and J usage is TRBJ2-5, with D maybe TRBD2 (5 bases). In germline, CDR1 is SGHAT, CDR2 FQNNGV. The CDR3 extends over 15 amino acids. The V end lost 0 bases, the J end lost 5 bases, and 13 bases lay between the germline ends.

The CDR3 DNA sequence: TGTGCCTGGAGTGTACTTTCTAGTGGCTACACCTTC. Its translation is CAWSVLSSGYTF. V usage is TRBV30 and J usage is TRBJ1-2; D is unclear. Germline V gives CDR1 GTSNPN, CDR2 SVGIG (reference sequence). This CDR3 has 12 amino acids. V was clipped by 0 bases and J by 7 bases, with 9 bases between them.

The chain recombines TRBV6-5 with TRBJ2-1; 13 bases are shared with TRBD2. Germline loops: CDR1 MNHEY, CDR2 SVGAGI. The V and J ends lost 4 bases and 9 bases, in that order; junction bases with no gene match: 9. The CDR3 has 16 residues. DNA for the CDR3: TGTGCCAGCAGTTCCTTGGGACTAGCGGGGACTGGTGAGCAGTTCTTC. Residues: CASSSLGLAGTGEQFF.

The chain recombines TRBV6-4 with TRBJ2-5, with a weak D call TRBD2 (5 bases). Per the germline V gene, CDR1 is MRHNA and CDR2 is SNTAGT. Trimming took 8 bases from V and 7 from J, leaving 20 bases between them. The CDR3 runs to 14 residues. Here the CDR3 reads CASCTWEPLGTQYF. Here the CDR3 DNA reads TGTGCCAGCTGTACTTGGGAGCCTTTGGGGACCCAGTACTTC.

The chain joins TRBV7-3 to TRBJ2-1; 7 bases line up with TRBD2. The germline gives CDR1 SGHTA, CDR2 FQGTGA. After removal of 4 bases from V and 2 bases from J, the junction contained 2 bases not matched to a gene. The CDR3 extends over 14 amino acids. In DNA, the CDR3 is TGTGCCAGCAGCTCTAGCGGAACCTACAATGAGCAGTTCTTC. It codes for CASSSSGTYNEQFF. The full variable domain, with the rest looked up from reference TRBV7-3 and TRBJ2-1, is GAGVSQTPSNKVTEKGKYVELRCDPISGHTALYWYRQSLGQGPEFLIYFQGTGAADDSGLPNDRFFAVRPEGSVSTLKIQRTERGDSAVYLCASSSSGTYNEQFFGPGTRLTVL.

The chain employs TRBV28 and TRBJ1-2; 10 bases match TRBD1. V trimming: 6 bases; J trimming: 2 bases; junction bases outside the gene matches: 6. Germline V CDR1 and CDR2: MDHEN, SYDVKM. There are 15 residues in the CDR3. The CDR3 protein is CASRGGQGRNYGYTF. CDR3 nucleotides: TGTGCCAGCAGGGGGGGACAGGGGCGAAACTATGGCTACACCTTC.

CDR3 sequence reads: CASSQVRAPSTNEKLFF. CDR3 in DNA: TGCGCCAGCAGCCAAGTCAGGGCCCCCTCAACTAATGAAAAACTGTTTTTT. This chain uses TRBV4-1 with TRBJ1-4; TRBD1 might be the D (5 bases). Trimming took 1 base from V and 0 from J, leaving 12 bases between them. Germline V gene sequence: CDR1 MGHRA, CDR2 YSYEKL. The CDR3 consists of 17 residues.

The CDR3, as DNA: TGTGCCAGCAGCTTAGCTGGACAGGGGTCCGAGCAGTACTTC. Protein product: CASSLAGQGSEQYF. This chain links TRBV7-9 with TRBJ2-7, with TRBD1 matching over 9 bases. The V segment lost 0 bases and the J segment 6 bases; nucleotides outside the gene matches: 3. CDR1 and CDR2 from the germline V gene are SEHNR and FQNEAQ (reference sequence). This CDR3 region has 14 residues.